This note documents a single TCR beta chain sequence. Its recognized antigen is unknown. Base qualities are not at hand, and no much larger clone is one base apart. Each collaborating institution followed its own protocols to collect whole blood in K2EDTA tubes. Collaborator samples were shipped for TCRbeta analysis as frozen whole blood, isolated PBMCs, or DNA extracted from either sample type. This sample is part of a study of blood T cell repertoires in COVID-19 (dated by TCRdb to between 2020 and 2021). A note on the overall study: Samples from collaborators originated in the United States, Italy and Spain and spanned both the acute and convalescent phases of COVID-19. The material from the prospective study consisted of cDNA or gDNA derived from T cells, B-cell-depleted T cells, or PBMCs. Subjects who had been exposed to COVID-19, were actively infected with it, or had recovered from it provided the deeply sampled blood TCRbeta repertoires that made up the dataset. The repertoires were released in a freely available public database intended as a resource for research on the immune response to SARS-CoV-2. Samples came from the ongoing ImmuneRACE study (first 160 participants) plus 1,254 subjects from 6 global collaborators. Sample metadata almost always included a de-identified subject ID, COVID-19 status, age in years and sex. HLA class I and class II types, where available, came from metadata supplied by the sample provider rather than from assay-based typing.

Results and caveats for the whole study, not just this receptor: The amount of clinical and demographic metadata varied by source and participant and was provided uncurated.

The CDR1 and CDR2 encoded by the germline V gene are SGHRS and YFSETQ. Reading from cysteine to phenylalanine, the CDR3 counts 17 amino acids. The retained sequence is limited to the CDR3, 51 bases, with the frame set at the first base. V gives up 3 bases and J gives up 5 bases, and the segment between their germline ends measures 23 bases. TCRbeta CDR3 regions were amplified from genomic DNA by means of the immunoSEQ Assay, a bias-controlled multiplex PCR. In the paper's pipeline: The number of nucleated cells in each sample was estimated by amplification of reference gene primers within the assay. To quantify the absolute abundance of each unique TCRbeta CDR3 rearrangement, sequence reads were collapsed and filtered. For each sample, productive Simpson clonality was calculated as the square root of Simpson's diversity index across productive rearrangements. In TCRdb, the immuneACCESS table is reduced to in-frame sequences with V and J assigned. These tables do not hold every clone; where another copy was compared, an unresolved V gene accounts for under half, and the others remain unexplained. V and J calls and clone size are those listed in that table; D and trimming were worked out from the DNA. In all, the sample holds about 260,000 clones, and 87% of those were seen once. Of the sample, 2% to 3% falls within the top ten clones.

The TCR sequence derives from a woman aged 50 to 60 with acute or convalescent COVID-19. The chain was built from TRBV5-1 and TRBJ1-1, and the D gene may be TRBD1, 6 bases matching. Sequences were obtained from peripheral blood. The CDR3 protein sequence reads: CASSSGSGGLVGTEAFF. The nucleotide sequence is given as TGCGCCAGCAGCTCGGGAAGCGGGGGCTTGGTGGGGACTGAAGCTTTCTTT.